This TCR beta chain stems from a study of PD-1 blockade in classical Hodgkin lymphoma. Study context: Nivolumab was given intravenously to patients at 3 mg/kg every 2 weeks.

Study results and limitations: Patients starting nivolumab under 1 year after ASCT were excluded.

The method was immunoSEQ multiplex PCR; TCRdb's version includes in-frame clones alone and lacks a portion of them. The sample holds some 96,000 clones; over 80% are singletons and the top ten take 12%. On this clone itself: Its cognate antigen is unknown.

This CDR3 has 13 residues. V dropped 3 bases and J dropped 10 bases, with 13 bases sitting between them. Germline V gives CDR1 SNHLY, CDR2 FYNNEI. Autologous stem cell transplantation was followed by relapse in every patient, and brentuximab vedotin exposure varied. The sequence derives from a human donor with classical Hodgkin lymphoma. The sequencing here drew on peripheral blood mononuclear cells (PBMCs), taken at baseline. J is TRBJ2-1 and V is TRBV2; D may be TRBD2 (6 bases). The CDR3 reads CASSERGLREQFF. CDR3 nucleotide sequence: TGTGCCAGCAGTGAGCGAGGACTAAGGGAGCAGTTCTTC.